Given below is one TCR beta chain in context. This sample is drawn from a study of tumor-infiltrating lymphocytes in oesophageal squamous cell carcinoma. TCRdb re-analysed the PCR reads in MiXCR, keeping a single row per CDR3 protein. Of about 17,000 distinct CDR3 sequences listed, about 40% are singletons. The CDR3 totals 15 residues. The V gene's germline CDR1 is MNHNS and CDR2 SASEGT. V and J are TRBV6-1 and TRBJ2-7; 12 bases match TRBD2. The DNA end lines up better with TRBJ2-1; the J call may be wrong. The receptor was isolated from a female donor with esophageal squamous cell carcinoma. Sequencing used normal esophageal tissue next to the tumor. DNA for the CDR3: TGTGCCAGCAGTCGCCCTAGCGGGAGGGCCAATGAGCAGTTCTTC. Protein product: CASSRPSGRANEQFF.